These 24 T cell receptor beta chains came from one sample sequenced in a study of T cell responses to AZD1222 COVID-19 vaccine. Profiled with immunoSEQ multiplex PCR; TCRdb holds only in-frame clones, not every one. The sample lists over 100,000 clones; about nine tenths were seen once. This specimen was peripheral blood, taken on day 0 of AZD1222 vaccination. The receptor set was obtained from an adult in good health.

The rearrangement joins TRBV2 to TRBJ2-1; the D gene is possibly TRBD1 (5 bases). With 5 bases removed from V and 9 bases from J, the gap between germline ends came to 14 bases. Germline V gene sequence: CDR1 SNHLY, CDR2 FYNNEI. The CDR3 contains 13 residues. CDR3 residues: CASSYYQGGEQFF. Here the CDR3 DNA reads TGTGCCAGCAGTTACTACCAGGGTGGTGAGCAGTTCTTC.

V gene TRBV5-1 combines with J gene TRBJ1-5; 7 positions match TRBD1. The CDR3 sequence is 17 residues long. Germline values: CDR1 SGHRS, CDR2 YFSETQ. With 0 bases clipped from V and 4 bases from J, the junction kept 10 bases outside the gene matches. The DNA of the CDR3 is TGCGCCAGCAGCTTGGAACCAAGGGACAGCAATAATCAGCCCCAGCATTTT. Translated, it gives CASSLEPRDSNNQPQHF.

The chain links TRBV18 to TRBJ1-1; D unclear. V lost 6 bases and J lost 3, with 8 bases in between. The germline gives CDR1 KGHSH, CDR2 LQKENI. The CDR3 consists of 12 residues. CDR3 DNA sequence: TGTGCCAGCTCGCCGACCTACACTGAAGCTTTCTTT. This sequence encodes CASSPTYTEAFF.

The chain has TRBV3-1 (or the pseudogene TRBV3-2) and TRBJ2-5; 7 bases line up with TRBD1. V shed 4 bases and J 3 bases; nucleotides not matched to a gene: 8. Germline V CDR1 and CDR2: LGHDT, YNNKEL (reference sequence). The CDR3 runs 15 residues. CDR3 nucleotide sequence: TGTGCCAGCAGCCGTACCGGGACAGTCAAAGAGACCCAGTACTTC. Translated, it gives CASSRTGTVKETQYF.

This rearrangement joins TRBV4-1 to TRBJ1-5; tentative D call: TRBD1 (6 bases). Germline assignment: CDR1 MGHRA and CDR2 YSYEKL. The CDR3 sequence is 15 residues long. Deletions cut 4 bases from V and 5 bases from J, with 15 bases between. In DNA, the CDR3 is TGCGCCAGCAGCCCCGAAAACAGGGCTCATCAGCCCCAGCATTTT. Translation gives CASSPENRAHQPQHF.

The chain carries TRBV5-6 and TRBJ1-1; D might be TRBD1 (6 bases). CDR3 length: 13 residues. The germline V gene encodes CDR1 SGHDT and CDR2 YYEEEE. Trimming stripped 2 bases from V and 5 bases from J, with 10 bases between. The CDR3, as DNA: TGTGCCAGCAGCTTTACAGGGCGAACTGAAGCTTTCTTT. It specifies CASSFTGRTEAFF.

Here the CDR3 reads CASSQGRSTDTQYF. The DNA of the CDR3 is TGTGCCAGCAGCCAAGGTCGGAGCACAGATACGCAGTATTTT. This rearrangement joins TRBV3-1 (or the pseudogene TRBV3-2) to TRBJ2-3; D is unresolved. Germline lookup yields CDR1 LGHDT and CDR2 YNNKEL (reference sequence). V dropped 1 base and J dropped 0 bases, with 5 bases sitting between them. The CDR3 covers 14 residues.

The V call is TRBV9, the J call TRBJ2-5; 9 positions agree with TRBD2. The CDR3 has 15 amino acids. Germline loops: CDR1 SGDLS, CDR2 YYNGEE. V shed 0 bases, J shed 5 bases, and the junction held 5 bases outside the gene matches. CDR3: CASSVDGGGAETQYF. The CDR3 nucleotides read TGTGCCAGCAGCGTAGACGGCGGGGGGGCCGAGACCCAGTACTTC.

The chain has TRBV5-1 and TRBJ1-2, with TRBD1 matching 9 bases. Germline loops: CDR1 SGHRS, CDR2 YFSETQ. The V gene end was trimmed by 4 bases and the J gene end by 0 bases; junction bases not matched to a gene: 7. The CDR3 covers 16 residues. Here the CDR3 reads CASSPGQGLANYGYTF. CDR3 in DNA: TGCGCCAGCAGCCCGGGACAGGGTTTAGCTAACTATGGCTACACCTTC.

CDR3 sequence (DNA): TGCGCCAGCAGCTTGGTTCCTGGGACTAGCGGGGGGTGGCAGTTCTTC. Protein: CASSLVPGTSGGWQFF. The genes are TRBV5-1 and TRBJ2-1; 15 nucleotides line up with TRBD2. J lost 12 bases, V lost 0 bases, and 7 bases had no gene match. The CDR3 runs to 16 residues. Germline values: CDR1 SGHRS, CDR2 YFSETQ.

The V call is TRBV3-1 (or the pseudogene TRBV3-2), the J call TRBJ1-2, with a tentative D call TRBD1 (6 bases). The V gene's germline CDR1 is LGHDT and CDR2 YNNKEL (reference sequence). The CDR3 has 15 amino acids. With 1 base removed from V and 4 bases from J, the gap between germline ends came to 13 bases. The CDR3 DNA sequence: TGTGCCAGCAGCCAAGGGGGACAAAAAAGCTATGGCTACACCTTC. Protein sequence: CASSQGGQKSYGYTF.

This clone was recorded a few times. This chain joins TRBV15 and TRBJ1-5; D is unclear. V lost 0 bases and J 11 bases, leaving 11 bases between the germline ends. CDR1 LNHNV and CDR2 YYDKDF come from the germline V gene (reference sequence). The CDR3 is made up of 13 amino acids. The CDR3 protein is CATSRDPSQAQHF. CDR3 DNA sequence: TGTGCCACCAGCAGAGATCCAAGCCAGGCCCAGCATTTT.

The chain carries TRBV11-2 and TRBJ1-3; D gene ambiguous. Germline V gene data show CDR1 as SGHAT and CDR2 as FQNNGV. The V end lost 4 bases, the J end lost 4 bases, and 17 bases lay between the germline ends. The CDR3 length is 16 residues. CDR3 in amino acids: CASSSVTGPVGNTIYF. In DNA form, the CDR3 reads TGTGCCAGCAGCTCTGTAACCGGGCCAGTGGGAAACACCATATATTTT.

The chain uses TRBV13 and TRBJ1-1; D is uncertain. Germline V gives CDR1 PRHDT, CDR2 FYEKMQ (reference sequence). CDR3 length: 13 amino acids. V was shortened by 5 bases and J by 2 bases, with 9 bases between the two germline ends. The CDR3 coding sequence is TGTGCCAGCAGCCCCGTCATTAACACTGAAGCTTTCTTT. Translation: CASSPVINTEAFF.

The genes are TRBV5-6 and TRBJ1-1; D gene unclear. Germline-derived CDR1 and CDR2 are SGHDT and YYEEEE. The CDR3 is 14 residues long. Trimming removed 0 bases from V and 1 base from J, with 7 bases in between. CDR3 DNA sequence: TGTGCCAGCAGCTTGGGAAGCCCGAACACTGAAGCTTTCTTT. Translation gives CASSLGSPNTEAFF.

The chain has TRBV7-9 and TRBJ2-7, with D uncertain. CDR3 size: 11 residues. The germline V gene encodes CDR1 SEHNR and CDR2 FQNEAQ (reference sequence). V lost 3 bases, J lost 9 bases, and 9 bases lay in between. CDR3 amino acids: CASSFLGLQYF. CDR3 coding DNA: TGTGCCAGCAGCTTTCTTGGGTTGCAGTACTTC.

The chain recombines TRBV24-1 with TRBJ1-5; TRBD1 matches 7 bases. The CDR3 totals 14 residues. J lost 6 bases, V lost 3 bases, and 4 bases had no gene match. Germline values: CDR1 KGHDR, CDR2 SFDVKD. CDR3 residues: CATSDPGQTQPQHF. The CDR3 coding sequence is TGTGCCACCAGTGATCCGGGACAGACTCAGCCCCAGCATTTT.

The chain carries TRBV6-5 and TRBJ1-1; D perhaps matches TRBD1 (5 bases). The germline V and J ends were trimmed by 8 bases and 11 bases, with 18 bases remaining between them. In germline, CDR1 is MNHEY, CDR2 SVGAGI. CDR3 length equals 12 residues. CDR3 coding DNA: TGTGCCAGCGGGGGACCCAAGACGCGGGCTTTCTTT. Its protein product is CASGGPKTRAFF.

V gene TRBV5-6 combines with J gene TRBJ2-7; D may be TRBD1 or TRBD2 (5 bases each). V was pared by 0 bases and J by 0 bases, with 13 bases between. Germline V gene lookup returns CDR1 SGHDT and CDR2 YYEEEE. The CDR3 has 16 residues. This CDR3 reads CASSLVGRGLSYEQYF. The CDR3 DNA follows: TGTGCCAGCAGCTTGGTCGGTCGGGGCCTCTCCTACGAGCAGTACTTC.

The genes are TRBV2 and TRBJ2-3; D unresolved. V shed 8 bases and J shed 14 bases, with 20 bases lying between them. Germline lookup yields CDR1 SNHLY and CDR2 FYNNEI. This CDR3 has 12 amino acids. CDR3 coding DNA: TGTGCCAGCGAAGTCTCCTCAACGGGTTTGTATTTT. It codes for CASEVSSTGLYF. The complete variable domain, with remaining parts taken from reference TRBV2 and TRBJ2-3, reads EPEVTQTPSHQVTQMGQEVILRCVPISNHLYFYWYRQILGQKVEFLVSFYNNEISEKSEIFDDQFSVERPDGSNFTLKIRSTKLEDSAMYFCASEVSSTGLYFGPGTRLTVL.

The gene calls are TRBV10-1 and TRBJ1-6; TRBD1 agrees at 8 bases. The germline V gene encodes CDR1 WNHNN and CDR2 SYGVQD (reference sequence). This CDR3 comprises 14 residues. The junction had 10 bases not matched to a gene; V was cut back by 5 bases and J by 13 bases. DNA for the CDR3: TGCGCCAGCAGTAGGACAGGGTCAGAAGCCCCCCTCCACTTT. This gives the protein CASSRTGSEAPLHF.

This chain joins TRBV29-1 and TRBJ1-1; D is ambiguous. Looked up from germline, CDR1 is SQVTM and CDR2 is ANQGSEA. The CDR3 has 12 residues. Deletions cut 4 bases from V and 3 bases from J, with 9 bases between. The CDR3 here is CSVAQRDTEAFF. CDR3 bases: TGCAGCGTTGCACAGAGGGACACTGAAGCTTTCTTT. The variable domain in full, with the rest retrieved from reference TRBV29-1 and TRBJ1-1, is SAVISQKPSRDICQRGTSLTIQCQVDSQVTMMFWYRQQPGQSLTLIATANQGSEATYESGFVIDKFPISRPNLTFSTLTVSNMSPEDSSIYLCSVAQRDTEAFFGQGTRLTVV.

The rearrangement joins TRBV12-3 or TRBV12-4 to TRBJ1-1; D is unresolved. Trimming stripped 1 base from V and 10 bases from J, with 7 bases between. This CDR3 contains 11 residues. The CDR3 loop reads CASSLGRAAFF. CDR3 DNA sequence: TGTGCCAGCAGTTTAGGGCGGGCAGCTTTCTTT.

The chain employs TRBV6-1 and TRBJ2-1, with D tentatively TRBD2 (6 bases). This CDR3 contains 15 residues. Germline lookup yields CDR1 MNHNS and CDR2 SASEGT. V gave up 0 bases and J gave up 0 bases, with 6 bases separating them. In DNA, the CDR3 is TGTGCCAGCAGTGAAGCGGGGGGCTCCTACAATGAGCAGTTCTTC. Translating gives CASSEAGGSYNEQFF.